This paragraph covers one T cell receptor beta chain sequence. Its antigen is as yet unknown. No patient had autoimmune disease or received systemic immunosuppression. The data were obtained in a study of OX40 agonist ivuxolimab in advanced cancers. TCRdb keeps only in-frame clones here, not all; method: immunoSEQ multiplex PCR. This sample carries some 130,000 clones, approximately 90% of them seen once, and the ten largest clones take 1.1%. Findings of the study overall: Researchers did not determine the expanded peripheral T cells' antigen specificity.

The V end was cut by 1 base, the J end by 6 bases, with 6 bases between. CDR3 length: 13 amino acids. Germline V gives CDR1 SGHTA, CDR2 FQGNSA. The sequence derives from an adult with an advanced solid tumor such as melanoma, head and neck, liver or kidney cancer. The rearrangement uses TRBV7-2 and TRBJ2-2; a weak D match, TRBD1 (5 bases). Sequences were derived from CD4+ or CD8+ T cells sorted from blood, sampled in a trial of the OX40 agonist ivuxolimab. CDR3 in amino acids: CASSLVGPGELFF. CDR3 nucleotide sequence: TGTGCCAGCAGCTTAGTGGGGCCCGGGGAGCTGTTTTTT.